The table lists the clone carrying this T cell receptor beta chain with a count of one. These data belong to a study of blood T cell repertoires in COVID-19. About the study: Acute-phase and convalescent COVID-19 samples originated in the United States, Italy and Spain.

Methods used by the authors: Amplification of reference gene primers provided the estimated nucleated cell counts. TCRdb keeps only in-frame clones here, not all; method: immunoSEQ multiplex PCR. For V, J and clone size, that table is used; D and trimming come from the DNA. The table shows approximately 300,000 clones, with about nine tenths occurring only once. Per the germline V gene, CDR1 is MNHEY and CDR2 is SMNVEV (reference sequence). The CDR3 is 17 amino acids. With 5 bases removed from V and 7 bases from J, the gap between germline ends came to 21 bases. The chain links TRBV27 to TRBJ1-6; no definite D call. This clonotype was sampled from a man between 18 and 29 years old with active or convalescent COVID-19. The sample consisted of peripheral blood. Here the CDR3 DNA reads TGTGCCAGCAGTACCCACCGGGCGGGATATAGCAATTCACCCCTCCACTTT. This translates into CASSTHRAGYSNSPLHF.